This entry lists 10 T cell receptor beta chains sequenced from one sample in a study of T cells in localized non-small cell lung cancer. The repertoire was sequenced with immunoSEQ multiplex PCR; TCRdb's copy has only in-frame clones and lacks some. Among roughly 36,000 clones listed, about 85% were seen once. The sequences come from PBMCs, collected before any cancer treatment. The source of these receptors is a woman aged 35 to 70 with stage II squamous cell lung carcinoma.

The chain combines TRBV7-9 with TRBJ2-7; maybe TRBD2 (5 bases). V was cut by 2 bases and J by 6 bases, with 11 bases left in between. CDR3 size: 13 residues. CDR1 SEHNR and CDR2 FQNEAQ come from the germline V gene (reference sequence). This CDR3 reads CASSLMMGSEQYV. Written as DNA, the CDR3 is TGTGCCAGCAGCTTAATGATGGGGAGCGAGCAGTACGTC.

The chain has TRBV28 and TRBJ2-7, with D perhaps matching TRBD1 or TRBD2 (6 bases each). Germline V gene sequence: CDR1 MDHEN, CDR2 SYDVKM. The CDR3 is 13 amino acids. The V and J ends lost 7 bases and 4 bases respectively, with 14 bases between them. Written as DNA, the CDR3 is TGTGCCAGCAACCCGGGGGCCGCGTACGAGCAGTACTTC. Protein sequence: CASNPGAAYEQYF. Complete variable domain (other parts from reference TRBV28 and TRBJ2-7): DVKVTQSSRYLVKRTGEKVFLECVQDMDHENMFWYRQDPGLGLRLIYFSYDVKMKEKGDIPEGYSVSREKKERFSLILESASTNQTSMYLCASNPGAAYEQYFGPGTRLTVT.

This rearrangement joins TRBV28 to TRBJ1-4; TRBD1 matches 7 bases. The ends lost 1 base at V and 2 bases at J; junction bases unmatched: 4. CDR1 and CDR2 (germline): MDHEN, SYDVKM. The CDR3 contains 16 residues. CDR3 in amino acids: CASSLSSTGTNEKLFF. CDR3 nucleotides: TGTGCCAGCAGTTTATCCTCGACAGGGACTAATGAAAAACTGTTTTTT.

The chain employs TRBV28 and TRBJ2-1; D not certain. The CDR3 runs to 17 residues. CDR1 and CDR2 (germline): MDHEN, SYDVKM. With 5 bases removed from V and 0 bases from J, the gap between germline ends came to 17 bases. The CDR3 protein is CASSPGQGRSSYNEQFF. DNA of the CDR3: TGTGCCAGCAGTCCCGGCCAAGGTCGCAGCTCCTACAATGAGCAGTTCTTC.

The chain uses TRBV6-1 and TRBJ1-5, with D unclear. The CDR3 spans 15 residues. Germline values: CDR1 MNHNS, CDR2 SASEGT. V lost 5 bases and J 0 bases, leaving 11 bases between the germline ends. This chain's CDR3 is CASSTGIDSNQPQHF. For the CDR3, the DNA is TGTGCCAGCAGTACGGGGATCGATAGCAATCAGCCCCAGCATTTT.

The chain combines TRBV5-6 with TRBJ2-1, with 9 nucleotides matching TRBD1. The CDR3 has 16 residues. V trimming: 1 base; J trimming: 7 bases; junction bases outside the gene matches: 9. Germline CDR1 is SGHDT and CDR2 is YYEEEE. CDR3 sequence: CASSLSGTGLSNEQFF. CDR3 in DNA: TGTGCCAGCAGCTTGAGCGGGACAGGGTTGTCAAATGAGCAGTTCTTC.

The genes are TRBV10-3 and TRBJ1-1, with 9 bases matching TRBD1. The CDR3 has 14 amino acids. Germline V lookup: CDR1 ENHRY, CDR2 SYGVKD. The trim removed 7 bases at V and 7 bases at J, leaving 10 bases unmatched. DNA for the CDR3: TGTGCCATCACCGAGGGGGACAGGGTGGGTGAAGCTTTCTTT. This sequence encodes CAITEGDRVGEAFF.

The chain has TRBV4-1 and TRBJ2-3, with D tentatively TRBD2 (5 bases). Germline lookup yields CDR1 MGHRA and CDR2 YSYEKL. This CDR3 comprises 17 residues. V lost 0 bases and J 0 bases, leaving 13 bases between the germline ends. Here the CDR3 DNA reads TGCGCCAGCAGCCAAGATTCGGGGTCTGCTAGCACAGATACGCAGTATTTT. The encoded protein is CASSQDSGSASTDTQYF.

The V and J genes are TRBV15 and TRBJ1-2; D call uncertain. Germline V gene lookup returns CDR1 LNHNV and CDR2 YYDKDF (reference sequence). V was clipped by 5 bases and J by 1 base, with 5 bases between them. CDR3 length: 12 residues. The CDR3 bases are TGTGCCACCAGCGGAAGTAACTATGGCTACACCTTC. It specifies CATSGSNYGYTF.

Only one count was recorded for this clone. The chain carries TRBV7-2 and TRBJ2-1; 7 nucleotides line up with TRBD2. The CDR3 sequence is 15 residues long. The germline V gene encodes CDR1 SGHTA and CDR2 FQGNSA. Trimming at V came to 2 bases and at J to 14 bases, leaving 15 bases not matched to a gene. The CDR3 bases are TGTGCCAGCAGCTTACAGAGCGGGATACCGTCGAGGGAGTTCTTC. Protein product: CASSLQSGIPSREFF.